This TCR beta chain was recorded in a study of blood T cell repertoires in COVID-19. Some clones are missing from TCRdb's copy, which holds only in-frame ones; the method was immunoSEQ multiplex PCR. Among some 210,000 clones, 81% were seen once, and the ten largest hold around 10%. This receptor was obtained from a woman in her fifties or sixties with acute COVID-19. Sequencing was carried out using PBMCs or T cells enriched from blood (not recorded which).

CDR3 sequence: CASSYGGVNEQFF. The CDR3, as DNA: TGTGCCAGCAGTTACGGGGGGGTCAATGAGCAGTTCTTC. The chain joins TRBV6-5 to TRBJ2-1; 7 nucleotides match TRBD2. This CDR3 has 13 residues. Trimming at V came to 2 bases and at J to 6 bases, leaving 1 base not matched to a gene. CDR1 is MNHEY, CDR2 SVGAGI, per germline.